This is a list of T cell receptor beta chains from one sample in a study of OX40 agonist ivuxolimab in advanced cancers. Assay: immunoSEQ multiplex PCR; the TCRdb copy retains only in-frame clones and omits some. The sample lists about 2,200 clones, about four fifths occurring once. The input for sequencing was CD4+ or CD8+ T cells sorted from blood, taken in a trial of the OX40 agonist ivuxolimab. The receptor source for this set is an adult with an advanced solid tumor such as melanoma, head and neck, liver or kidney cancer. Each CDR3 is given with its conserved first and last residue. A D gene is named only where the DNA matches it firmly. A clone size is listed for some rows: how often the clone was seen (once, few, many), or a class if it is expanded.

d_call clone_size j_call v_call cdr3_nt cdr3_aa
NA NA TRBJ2-3 TRBV15 TGTGCCACCAGCAGAGTCGGCGGTAGCACAGATACGCAGTATTTT CATSRVGGSTDTQYF
TRBD2 once TRBJ2-1 TRBV29-1 TGCAGCGTTGTTAGAACTAGCGGCCGCGGTGAGCAGTTCTTC CSVVRTSGRGEQFF
NA NA TRBJ1-5 TRBV11-2 TGTGCCAGCAGCTCGAGTGGGGGGCAGCCCCAGCATTTT CASSSSGGQPQHF
TRBD2 NA TRBJ2-7 TRBV6-5 TGTGCCAGCTGCTTAGCGGGGGGAGCCTACGAGCAGTACTTC CASCLAGGAYEQYF
TRBD2 NA TRBJ2-1 TRBV19 TGTGCCAGTAGTCTTTCTGCGGGAGTTTTATCACAGTTCTTC CASSLSAGVLSQFF
TRBD1 NA TRBJ2-7 TRBV6-1 TGTGCCAGCAGAGGGACAGGGAGATTCGTCGAGCAGTACTTC CASRGTGRFVEQYF
TRBD2 few TRBJ2-7 TRBV14 TGTGCCAGCTTACCCCGAGCGGGGGGGCCCTACGAGCAGTACTTC CASLPRAGGPYEQYF
NA NA TRBJ2-1 TRBV7-6 TGTGCCAGCAGCTTAGCGGACAAGCCTCCCTCCTACAATGAGCAGTTCTTC CASSLADKPPSYNEQFF
TRBD1 few TRBJ1-4 TRBV7-9 TGTGCCAGCAGCTTAGCGGGACAATTAGGGGGCGAAAAACTGTTTTTT CASSLAGQLGGEKLFF
TRBD1 NA TRBJ2-7 TRBV6-1 TGTGCCAGCAGTGAAGGAGACAGGGGTGAGCAGTACTTC CASSEGDRGEQYF
NA NA TRBJ1-6 TRBV29-1 TGCAGCGCCTACGATCCTAACGGGCGCCACTTT CSAYDPNGRHF
NA NA TRBJ1-1 TRBV27 TGTGCCAGCAGTTTAGACGTGGGCACTGAAGCTTTCTTT CASSLDVGTEAFF
NA NA TRBJ2-3 TRBV29-1 TGCAGCGTAGGGGGAGGGCGGGGACGCACAGATACGCAGTATTTT CSVGGGRGRTDTQYF
NA NA TRBJ2-4 TRBV4-1 TGCGCCAGCAGCCAAGGCGGGACTAACATTCAGTACTTC CASSQGGTNIQYF
NA NA TRBJ2-2 TRBV5-5 TGTGCCAGCAGTTCTTTCCGGGGGATGGAACGGCTCACCGGGGAGCTGTTTTTT CASSSFRGMERLTGELFF
TRBD1 NA TRBJ2-6 TRBV25-1 TGTGCCAGCAGTGGAGGACAGGGATTTCCCTCTGGGGCCAACGTCCTGACTTTC CASSGGQGFPSGANVLTF
NA once TRBJ1-5 TRBV11-2 TGTGCCAGCAGCTTAGGCGGATCCGGGGTCAATCGAGATCAGCCCCAGCATTTT CASSLGGSGVNRDQPQHF